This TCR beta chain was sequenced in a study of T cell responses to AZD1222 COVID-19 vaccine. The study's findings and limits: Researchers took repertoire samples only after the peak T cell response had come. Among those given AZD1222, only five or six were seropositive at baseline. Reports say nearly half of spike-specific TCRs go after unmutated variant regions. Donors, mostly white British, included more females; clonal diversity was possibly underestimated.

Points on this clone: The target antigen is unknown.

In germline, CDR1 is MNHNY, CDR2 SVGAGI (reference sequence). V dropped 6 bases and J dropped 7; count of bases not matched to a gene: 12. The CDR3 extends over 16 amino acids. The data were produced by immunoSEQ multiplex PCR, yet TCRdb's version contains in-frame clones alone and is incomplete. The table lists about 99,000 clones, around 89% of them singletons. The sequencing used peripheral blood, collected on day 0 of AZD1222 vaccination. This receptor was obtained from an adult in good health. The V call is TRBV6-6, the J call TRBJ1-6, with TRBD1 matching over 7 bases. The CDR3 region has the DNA TGTGCCAGCAGCCGAGGGACAGCCGCTAACAATTCACCCCTCCACTTT. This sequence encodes CASSRGTAANNSPLHF.